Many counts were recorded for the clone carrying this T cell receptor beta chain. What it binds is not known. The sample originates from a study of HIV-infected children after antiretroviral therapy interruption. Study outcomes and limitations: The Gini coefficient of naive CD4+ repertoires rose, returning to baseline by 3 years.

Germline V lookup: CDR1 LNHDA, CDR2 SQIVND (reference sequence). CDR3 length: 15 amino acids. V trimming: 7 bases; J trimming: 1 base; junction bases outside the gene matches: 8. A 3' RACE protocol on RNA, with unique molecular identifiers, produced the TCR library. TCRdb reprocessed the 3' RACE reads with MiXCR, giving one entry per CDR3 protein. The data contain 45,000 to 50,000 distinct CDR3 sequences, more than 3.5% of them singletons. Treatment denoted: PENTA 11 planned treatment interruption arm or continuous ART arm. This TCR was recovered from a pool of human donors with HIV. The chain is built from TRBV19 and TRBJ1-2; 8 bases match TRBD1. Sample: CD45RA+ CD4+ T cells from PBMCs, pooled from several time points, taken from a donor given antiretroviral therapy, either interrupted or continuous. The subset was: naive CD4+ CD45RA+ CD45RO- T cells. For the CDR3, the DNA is TGTGCCAGTATGGGGCGGACAGGGAGTAACTATGGCTACACCTTC. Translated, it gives CASMGRTGSNYGYTF.